The rows below give T cell receptor beta chains drawn from one sample of a study of cytomegalovirus exposure and HLA in healthy donors. This table comes from immunoSEQ multiplex PCR, and its TCRdb copy is limited to in-frame clones, with some not included. The sample lists 59,000 or so clones, 85% to 90% seen once, with roughly 14% in the top ten. The sample taken for sequencing was PBMCs. The receptors were gathered from a woman aged 18-30 years in good health and CMV-seronegative. Each CDR3 is given with its conserved first and last residue. Fields, in order: clone size, J gene, V gene, D gene, CDR3 DNA, CDR3 protein. D genes are given only for firm matches. Clone size is not always given. Where it is, it says once, few, many or a class for expanded clones.

NA,TRBJ1-2,TRBV28,TRBD1,TGTGCCAGCAGTTTATCAGCAGGGGGGTATGGCTACACCTTC,CASSLSAGGYGYTF
NA,TRBJ2-7,TRBV6-5,NA,TGTGCCAGCAGTTACTCACAACTAGAAGGCTACGAGCAGTACTTC,CASSYSQLEGYEQYF
NA,TRBJ2-3,TRBV7-2,TRBD2,TGTGCCAGCAGCTTGGGATTTAGCGGGGGTCGCACAGATACGCAGTATTTT,CASSLGFSGGRTDTQYF
once,TRBJ2-2,TRBV6-1,NA,TGTGCCAGCAGTGAAGGGAGGTTCCCGGGGGAGCTGTTTTTT,CASSEGRFPGELFF
NA,TRBJ2-7,TRBV7-9,NA,TGTGCCAGCACCGGGACAACCTACGAGCAGTACTTC,CASTGTTYEQYF
NA,TRBJ2-1,TRBV30,NA,TGTGCCTGGAGGTACTCCCCCGTTCGGGGGCAGTTCTTC,CAWRYSPVRGQFF
NA,TRBJ2-1,TRBV25-1,NA,TGTGCCAGCAGTAGGGGGTCCGATGAGCAGTTCTTC,CASSRGSDEQFF
NA,TRBJ2-7,TRBV27,NA,TGTGCCAGCAGCTCTCCCAGGGAAGTTTCGAGCGAGCAGTACTTC,CASSSPREVSSEQYF
NA,TRBJ2-1,TRBV7-3,TRBD2,TGTGCCAGCAGCTTAAACGGGGCGGGGGGGGTCCCACCCTACAATGAGCAGTTCTTC,CASSLNGAGGVPPYNEQFF
NA,TRBJ2-7,TRBV6-1,TRBD2,TGTGCCAGCAGTGAAGCGCCTAGCGGGAGCTCCTACGAGCAGTACTTC,CASSEAPSGSSYEQYF
NA,TRBJ1-5,TRBV7-8,NA,TGTGCCAGCAGCCCCTCCTGGGGAGGGGATAGCAATCAGCCCCAGCATTTT,CASSPSWGGDSNQPQHF
NA,TRBJ2-5,TRBV5-6,TRBD2,TGTGCCAGCAGCCAAACTTGGCGGGGGTCCCAAGAGACCCAGTACTTC,CASSQTWRGSQETQYF
NA,TRBJ1-2,TRBV29-1,NA,TGCAGCGTTGAAGATGTGGGGGCTCGGGTCTATGGCTACACCTTC,CSVEDVGARVYGYTF
NA,TRBJ2-4,TRBV4-2,NA,TGTGCCAGCAGCCAAGAGAGCCAGGGTGGAAACATTCAGTACTTC,CASSQESQGGNIQYF
NA,TRBJ2-3,TRBV5-6,NA,TGTGCCAGCACCCTGACAGGTTTCACAGATACGCAGTATTTT,CASTLTGFTDTQYF
NA,TRBJ2-2,TRBV29-1,TRBD1,TGCAGCGGGGGACAGGTGAACACCGGGGAGCTGTTTTTT,CSGGQVNTGELFF
NA,TRBJ2-6,TRBV2,TRBD1,TGTGCCAGCAGCGGACAGGGGAGGGTTTCTGGGGCCAACGTCCTGACTTTC,CASSGQGRVSGANVLTF
NA,TRBJ2-1,TRBV19,TRBD2,TGTGCCAGTAGTACCCCGACTAGCATCGGTAACAATGAGCAGTTCTTC,CASSTPTSIGNNEQFF
NA,TRBJ1-1,TRBV2,NA,TGTGCCAGCAGTGATGGGGCCAATATGAACACTGAAGCTTTCTTT,CASSDGANMNTEAFF
NA,TRBJ2-3,TRBV4-3,NA,TGCGCCAGCAGCCAAGTCGGGATCCCCACAGATACGCAGTATTTT,CASSQVGIPTDTQYF
NA,TRBJ2-1,TRBV6-6,TRBD2,TGTGCCAGCCGACTAGCGGGAGGAAGTTACAATGAGCAGTTCTTC,CASRLAGGSYNEQFF
NA,TRBJ1-6,TRBV25-1,TRBD1,TGTGCCAGCAATGGACAGGGGAATTCACCCCTCCACTTT,CASNGQGNSPLHF
NA,TRBJ1-1,TRBV5-1,NA,TGCGCCAGCAGCTTGGGAGCTGGTGGGGGGGACGGCGAAGCTTTCTTT,CASSLGAGGGDGEAFF
NA,TRBJ1-3,TRBV7-2,NA,TGTGCCAGCAGCTCTCAGGGGAGCTCTGGAAACACCATATATTTT,CASSSQGSSGNTIYF
NA,TRBJ1-4,TRBV7-6,TRBD1,TGTGCCAGCAGCCCCATAAGGGACAGGGGGCCTGGAACTAATGAAAAACTGTTTTTT,CASSPIRDRGPGTNEKLFF
NA,TRBJ2-7,TRBV6-5,NA,TGTGCCAGCAGCCCCCGCAGGTATGCCTACGAGCAGTACTTC,CASSPRRYAYEQYF
NA,TRBJ1-1,TRBV5-1,NA,TGCGCCAGCAGCTGGCAGGGGACGGCTGAAGCTTTCTTT,CASSWQGTAEAFF
NA,TRBJ1-5,TRBV2,NA,TGTGCCAGCAGTGTTGGGAGGGCGAATCAGCCCCAGCATTTT,CASSVGRANQPQHF
NA,TRBJ2-2,TRBV9,NA,TGTGCCAGCAGCGCCACCCTCGGTCCCACCGGGGAGCTGTTTTTT,CASSATLGPTGELFF
NA,TRBJ2-7,TRBV5-4,TRBD1,TGTGCCAGCAGCGCAGGGACAGGGCCCCGGGGTTACGAGCAGTACTTC,CASSAGTGPRGYEQYF
NA,TRBJ2-6,TRBV11-2,NA,TGTGCCAGCAGTTCACTCCAGGGCTCTGGGGCCAACGTCCTGACTTTC,CASSSLQGSGANVLTF
NA,TRBJ2-7,TRBV29-1,TRBD1,TGCAGCGGGGGACAGGGTAACGGCGAGCAGTACTTC,CSGGQGNGEQYF
NA,TRBJ1-5,TRBV5-6,NA,TGTGCCAGCAGCAGCCGGTTGGAGTATAGCAATCAGCCCCAGCATTTT,CASSSRLEYSNQPQHF
NA,TRBJ2-3,TRBV9,TRBD2,TGTGCCAGCAGCGTAGCTCGAACCTTAGCGGGGAGCACAGATACGCAGTATTTT,CASSVARTLAGSTDTQYF
NA,TRBJ1-5,TRBV30,NA,TGTGCCTGGAGTCCAGATAGCAATCAGCCCCAGCATTTT,CAWSPDSNQPQHF
NA,TRBJ1-2,TRBV4-1,TRBD1,TGCGCCAGCAGCCAGGAACCGGGGACAGGGTATGGCTACACCTTC,CASSQEPGTGYGYTF
NA,TRBJ2-3,TRBV25-1,TRBD1,TGTGCCAGCTCCGGGACAGTGAGCACAGATACGCAGTATTTT,CASSGTVSTDTQYF
NA,TRBJ1-2,TRBV9,NA,TGTGCCAGCAGCCCCAAGGTCGGGGAGATCTATGGCTACACCTTC,CASSPKVGEIYGYTF
NA,TRBJ2-1,TRBV7-2,TRBD2,TGTGCCAGCAGCGTCCAGGGGACTAGCGGGACCAATGAGCAGTTCTTC,CASSVQGTSGTNEQFF
NA,TRBJ2-7,TRBV18,TRBD1,TGTGCCAGCTCAGAACAGGGGCCTACCTACGAGCAGTACTTC,CASSEQGPTYEQYF
NA,TRBJ2-1,TRBV29-1,TRBD1,TGCAGCGCCCCGGGACAGGGCTCCAATGAGCAGTTCTTC,CSAPGQGSNEQFF
NA,TRBJ2-2,TRBV4-2,NA,TGTGCCAGCAGCCAATCGGCGGGCGCGAACACCGGGGAGCTGTTTTTT,CASSQSAGANTGELFF
NA,TRBJ1-5,TRBV7-2,NA,TGTGCCAGCAGCTTAGGTAGCAGGGATAGCAATCAGCCCCAGCATTTT,CASSLGSRDSNQPQHF
NA,TRBJ2-2,TRBV19,NA,TGTGCCAGTAGTCCTCCACAGGGACGGTCCACCGGGGAGCTGTTTTTT,CASSPPQGRSTGELFF
NA,TRBJ2-7,TRBV28,TRBD2,TGTGCCAGCAGTTCCCCCGGCACGGGGGGAGGCGAGCAGTACTTC,CASSSPGTGGGEQYF
few,TRBJ2-1,TRBV14,NA,TGTGCCAGCAGCCCCGGTCGGGAGCAGTTCTTC,CASSPGREQFF
NA,TRBJ2-3,TRBV5-6,TRBD2,TGTGCCAGCAGCTTGGTTAGCGGGGGGCCAGATACGCAGTATTTT,CASSLVSGGPDTQYF